This is a list of T cell receptor beta chains from one sample in a study of CD8+CD57+ T cells in acquired aplastic anemia. Via MiXCR, TCRdb re-called the reads, giving one row per CDR3 protein. The table includes under 150,000 distinct CDR3 sequences, approximately 41% detected once. The sequenced sample was sorted CD4+, CD8+, or CD8+CD57+ T cells (not recorded which) from PBMCs. Receptor source: a human donor with aplastic anemia. Each CDR3 is given with its conserved first and last residue.

V gene,CDR3 protein
TRBV20-1,CSASGGDIQYF
TRBV6-1,CASSPGSKGGHQPQHF
TRBV4-3,CASSQHRDRGFGNTIYF
TRBV7-2,CASSQQISGEQFF
TRBV24-1,CATAKGPRQDGEQYF
TRBV5-5,CASRRTSGPYEQYF
TRBV12-5,CASAFGTLEGKLFF
TRBV18,CASSPGPPSGEQFF
TRBV9,CASSVAGRAGMGVNTQYF
TRBV11-1,CASSAPGQGPSGNQPQHF
TRBV10-3,CASSPSSTGELFF
TRBV20-1,CSASNYVTAYGYTF
TRBV7-3,CASSLKPEALHF
TRBV20-1,CSASSPGASNTGELFF
TRBV10-2,CASSEKGLSYEQYF
TRBV24-1,CATSQGYRSQLGELFF
TRBV29-1,CSVDGRGGRVTQYF
TRBV10-2,CASSESIGSGGYTF
TRBV30,CAWKEAGGLSNQPQHF
TRBV7-9,CASSTATGYEQYF
TRBV2,CASQGNENQPQHF
TRBV2,CASRPGQGADTQYF
TRBV7-2,CASTDRANSPLHF
TRBV24-1,CATSDPRRGDTEAFF
TRBV10-1,CASSESKGGDTQYF
TRBV10-2,CASSDRKPYEQYF
TRBV4-2,CASSPWTTTTNEKLFF
TRBV5-5,CASSFDWTSTDTQYF
TRBV7-2,CASSQDSLTGNTIYF
TRBV9,CASSAPSGSEKLFF
TRBV19,CASSISGLAGAASYEQYF
TRBV6-5,CASSSATAGSQPQHF
TRBV6-6,CAIRGEVEPQHF
TRBV7-7,CASSTLLGETQHF
TRBV6-5,CASSPGRDRYTF